This record covers a single T cell receptor (beta chain). What it binds is not known. Germline V gives CDR1 SGHTA, CDR2 FQGNSA. Trimming removed 6 bases from V and 6 bases from J; junction bases left unmatched: 7. CDR3 length: 15 amino acids. The data stem from a study of OX40 agonist ivuxolimab in advanced cancers. Looking at the study overall: Subjects had a mean age of about 61 years, with a range of roughly 20 to 80; around 80% were male. Findings of the study overall: Certain nonresponding patients likewise had low normalized T-cell clonal expansion.

Repertoires were generated with immunoSEQ multiplex PCR, while TCRdb's copy carries only in-frame clones and drops some. Among 76,000 or so clones listed, approximately 85% were seen once. Here the sequenced sample was CD4+ or CD8+ T cells sorted from blood, taken in a trial of the OX40 agonist ivuxolimab. The V and J genes are TRBV7-2 and TRBJ2-1, with TRBD2 identical over 11 bases. The receptor was derived from an adult with an advanced solid tumor such as melanoma, head and neck, liver or kidney cancer. This chain's CDR3 is CASRRSGGASNEQFF. CDR3 nucleotide sequence: TGTGCCAGCAGACGTAGCGGGGGGGCTTCCAATGAGCAGTTCTTC.